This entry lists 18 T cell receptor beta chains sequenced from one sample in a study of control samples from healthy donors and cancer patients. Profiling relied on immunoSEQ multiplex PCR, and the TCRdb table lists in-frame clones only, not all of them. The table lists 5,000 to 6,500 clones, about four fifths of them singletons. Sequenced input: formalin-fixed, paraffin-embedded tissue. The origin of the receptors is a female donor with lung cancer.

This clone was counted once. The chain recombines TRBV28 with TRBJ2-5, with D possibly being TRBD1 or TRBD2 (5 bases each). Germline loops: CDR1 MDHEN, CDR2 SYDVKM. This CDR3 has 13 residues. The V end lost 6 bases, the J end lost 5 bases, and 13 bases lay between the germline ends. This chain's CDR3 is CASSPPGRETQYF. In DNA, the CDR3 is TGTGCCAGCAGCCCCCCGGGGCGGGAGACCCAGTACTTC. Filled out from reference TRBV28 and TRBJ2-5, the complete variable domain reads DVKVTQSSRYLVKRTGEKVFLECVQDMDHENMFWYRQDPGLGLRLIYFSYDVKMKEKGDIPEGYSVSREKKERFSLILESASTNQTSMYLCASSPPGRETQYFGPGTRLLVL.

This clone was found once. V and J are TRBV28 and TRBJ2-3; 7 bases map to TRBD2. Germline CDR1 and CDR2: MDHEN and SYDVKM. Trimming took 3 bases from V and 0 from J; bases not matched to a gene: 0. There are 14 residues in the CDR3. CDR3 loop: CASSFGGSTDTQYF. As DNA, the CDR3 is TGTGCCAGCAGTTTCGGGGGGAGCACAGATACGCAGTATTTT.

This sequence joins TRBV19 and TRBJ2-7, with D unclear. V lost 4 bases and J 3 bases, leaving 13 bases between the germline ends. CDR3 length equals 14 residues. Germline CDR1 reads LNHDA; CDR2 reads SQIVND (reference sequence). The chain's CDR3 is CASSTGVLVYEQYF. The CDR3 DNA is TGTGCCAGTAGTACTGGCGTACTTGTCTACGAGCAGTACTTC.

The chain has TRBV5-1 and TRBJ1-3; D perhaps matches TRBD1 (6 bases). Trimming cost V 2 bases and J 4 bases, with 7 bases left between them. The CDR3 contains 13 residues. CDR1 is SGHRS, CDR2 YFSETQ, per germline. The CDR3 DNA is TGCGCCAGCAGCTTCACAGGGGGAAACACCATATATTTT. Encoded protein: CASSFTGGNTIYF.

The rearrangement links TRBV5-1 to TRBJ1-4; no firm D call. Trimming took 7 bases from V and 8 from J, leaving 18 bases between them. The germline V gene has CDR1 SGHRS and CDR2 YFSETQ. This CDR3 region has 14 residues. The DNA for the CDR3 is TGCGCCAGCGGGTTTGGAGGGAGCGAGGAAAAACTGTTTTTT. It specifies CASGFGGSEEKLFF.

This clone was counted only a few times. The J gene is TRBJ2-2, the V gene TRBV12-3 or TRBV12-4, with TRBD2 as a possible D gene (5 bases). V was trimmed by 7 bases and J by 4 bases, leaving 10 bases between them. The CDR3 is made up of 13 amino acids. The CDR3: CASTGVGTGELFF. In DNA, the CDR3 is TGTGCCAGCACCGGGGTTGGCACCGGGGAGCTGTTTTTT.

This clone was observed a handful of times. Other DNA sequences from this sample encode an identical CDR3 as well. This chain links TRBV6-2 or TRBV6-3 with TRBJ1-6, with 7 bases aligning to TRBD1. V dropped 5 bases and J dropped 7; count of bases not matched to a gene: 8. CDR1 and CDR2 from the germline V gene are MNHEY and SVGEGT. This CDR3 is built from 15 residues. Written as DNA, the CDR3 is TGTGCCAGCAGTACGCCACAGGGGCAAAATTCACCCCTCCACTTT. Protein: CASSTPQGQNSPLHF.

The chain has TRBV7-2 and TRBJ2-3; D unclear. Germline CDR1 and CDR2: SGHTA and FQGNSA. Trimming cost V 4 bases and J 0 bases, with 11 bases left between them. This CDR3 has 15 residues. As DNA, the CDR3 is TGTGCCAGCAGCTCCCCCCGACTCAGCACAGATACGCAGTATTTT. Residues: CASSSPRLSTDTQYF.

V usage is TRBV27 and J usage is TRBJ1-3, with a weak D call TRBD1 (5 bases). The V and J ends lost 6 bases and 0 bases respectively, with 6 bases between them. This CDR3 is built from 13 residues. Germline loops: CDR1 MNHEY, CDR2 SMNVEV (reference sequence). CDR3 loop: CASRRGSGNTIYF. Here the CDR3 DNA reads TGTGCCAGCAGAAGGGGCTCTGGAAACACCATATATTTT.

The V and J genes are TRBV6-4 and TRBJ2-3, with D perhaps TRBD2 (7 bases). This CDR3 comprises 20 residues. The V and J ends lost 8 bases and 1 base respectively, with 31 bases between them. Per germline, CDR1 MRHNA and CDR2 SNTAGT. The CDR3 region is CASPKPDRNLGLGGTDTQYF. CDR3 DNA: TGTGCCAGCCCCAAACCGGACAGAAACCTAGGACTAGGCGGCACAGATACGCAGTATTTT.

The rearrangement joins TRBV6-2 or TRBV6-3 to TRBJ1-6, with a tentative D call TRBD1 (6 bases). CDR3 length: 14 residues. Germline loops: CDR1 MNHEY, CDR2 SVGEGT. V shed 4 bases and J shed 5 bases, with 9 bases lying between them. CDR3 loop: CASSLDSNNSPLHF. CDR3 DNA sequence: TGTGCCAGCAGTTTGGACAGCAATAATTCACCCCTCCACTTT.

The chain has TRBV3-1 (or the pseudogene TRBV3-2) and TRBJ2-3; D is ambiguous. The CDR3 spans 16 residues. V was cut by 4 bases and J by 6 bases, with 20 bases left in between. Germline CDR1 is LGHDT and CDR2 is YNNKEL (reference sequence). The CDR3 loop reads CASSLLVGSVRDTQYF. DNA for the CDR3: TGTGCCAGCAGCCTGTTGGTAGGAAGCGTCAGGGATACGCAGTATTTT.

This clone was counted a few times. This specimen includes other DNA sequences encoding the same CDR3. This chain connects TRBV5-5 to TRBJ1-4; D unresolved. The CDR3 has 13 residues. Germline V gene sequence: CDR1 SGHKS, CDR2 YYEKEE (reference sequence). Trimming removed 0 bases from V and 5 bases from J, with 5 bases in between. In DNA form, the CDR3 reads TGTGCCAGCAGCTTGGACCTAAATGAAAAACTGTTTTTT. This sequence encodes CASSLDLNEKLFF. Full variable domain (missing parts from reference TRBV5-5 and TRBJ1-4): DAGVTQSPTHLIKTRGQQVTLRCSPISGHKSVSWYQQVLGQGPQFIFQYYEKEERGRGNFPDRFSARQFPNYSSELNVNALLLGDSALYLCASSLDLNEKLFFGSGTQLSVL.

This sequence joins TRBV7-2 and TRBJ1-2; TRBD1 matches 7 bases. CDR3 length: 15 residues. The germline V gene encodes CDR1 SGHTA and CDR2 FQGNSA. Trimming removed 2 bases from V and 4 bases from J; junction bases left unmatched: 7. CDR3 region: CASSLSGGSFYGYTF. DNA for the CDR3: TGTGCCAGCAGCTTATCAGGGGGAAGTTTCTATGGCTACACCTTC.

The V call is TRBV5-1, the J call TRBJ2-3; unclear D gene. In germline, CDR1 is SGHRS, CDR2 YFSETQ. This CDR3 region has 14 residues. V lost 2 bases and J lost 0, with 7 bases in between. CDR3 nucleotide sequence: TGCGCCAGCAGCTTCGGGTTAAGCACAGATACGCAGTATTTT. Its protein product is CASSFGLSTDTQYF.

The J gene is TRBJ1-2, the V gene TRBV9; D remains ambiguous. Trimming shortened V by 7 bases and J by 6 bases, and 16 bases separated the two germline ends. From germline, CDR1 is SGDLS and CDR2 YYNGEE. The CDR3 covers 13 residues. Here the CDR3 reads CASGRTPRDGYTF. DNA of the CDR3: TGTGCCAGCGGGCGCACCCCACGTGATGGCTACACCTTC.

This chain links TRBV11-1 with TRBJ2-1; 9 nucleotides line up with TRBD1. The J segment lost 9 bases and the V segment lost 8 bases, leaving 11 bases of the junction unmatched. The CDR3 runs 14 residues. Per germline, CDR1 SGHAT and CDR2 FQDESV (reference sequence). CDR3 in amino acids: CASHRTGGTGEQFF. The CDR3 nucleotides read TGTGCCAGCCATCGCACAGGGGGCACGGGTGAGCAGTTCTTC.

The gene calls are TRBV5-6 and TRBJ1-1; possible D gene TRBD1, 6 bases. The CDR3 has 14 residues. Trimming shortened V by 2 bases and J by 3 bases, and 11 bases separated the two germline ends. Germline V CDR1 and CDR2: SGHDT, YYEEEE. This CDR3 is CASSFGTRDTEAFF. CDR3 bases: TGTGCCAGCAGCTTTGGGACAAGAGACACTGAAGCTTTCTTT.